These 14 T cell receptor beta chains were all obtained from the same sample, sequenced in a study of cytomegalovirus exposure and HLA in healthy donors. This PCR relied on a set of 60 Vbeta primers and 13 Jbeta primers. Here immunoSEQ multiplex PCR was the method, and the copy in TCRdb shows in-frame clones only, minus some. The data contain approximately 170,000 clones, approximately 80% of them seen just once; the ten biggest clones take up 1.2%. Material: PBMCs. The receptors shown here come from a boy younger than 10 in good health and CMV-seronegative.

The J gene is TRBJ2-3, the V gene TRBV6-5; 7 bases map to TRBD2. CDR3 length: 15 residues. Trimming took 6 bases from V and 2 from J; bases not matched to a gene: 8. CDR1 MNHEY and CDR2 SVGAGI come from the germline V gene. The CDR3 DNA is TGTGCCAGCAGAGCGGGACGCGACCTCACAGATACGCAGTATTTT. Protein product: CASRAGRDLTDTQYF.

The gene calls are TRBV7-2 and TRBJ2-2; TRBD1 matches at 8 bases. This CDR3 has 14 residues. The germline gives CDR1 SGHTA, CDR2 FQGNSA. The V and J ends lost 6 bases and 3 bases, in that order; junction bases with no gene match: 3. The CDR3 DNA sequence: TGTGCCAGCAGACCGACAGGGGACACCGGGGAGCTGTTTTTT. Protein product: CASRPTGDTGELFF.

The chain links TRBV5-6 to TRBJ2-5, with 7 bases that match TRBD1. V lost 4 bases to trimming and J lost 1 base; unmatched junction nucleotides: 16. From germline, CDR1 is SGHDT and CDR2 YYEEEE. The CDR3 is 18 residues long. The CDR3 nucleotides read TGTGCCAGCAGCACCGGACAGGTCCGTAGGGGCCTCCAAGAGACCCAGTACTTC. Translating it yields CASSTGQVRRGLQETQYF.

The chain is built from TRBV30 and TRBJ2-1; TRBD2 agrees at 8 bases. CDR1 GTSNPN and CDR2 SVGIG come from the germline V gene (reference sequence). This CDR3 has 12 residues. Trimming at V came to 4 bases and at J to 6 bases, leaving 2 bases not matched to a gene. DNA for the CDR3: TGTGCCTGGACGCGGGGGGTCAATGAGCAGTTCTTC. Its protein product is CAWTRGVNEQFF. The full variable domain, completed using reference TRBV30 and TRBJ2-1, is SQTIHQWPATLVQPVGSPLSLECTVEGTSNPNLYWYRQAAGRGLQLLFYSVGIGQISSEVPQNLSASRPQDRQFILSSKKLLLSDSGFYLCAWTRGVNEQFFGPGTRLTVL.

The chain is built from TRBV5-4 and TRBJ2-1; TRBD2 is a possible D gene (6 bases). The CDR3 length is 13 residues. CDR1 SGHNT and CDR2 YYREEE come from the germline V gene (reference sequence). The V and J ends lost 4 bases and 9 bases respectively, with 14 bases between them. CDR3 residues: CASSRIWGGEQFF. The CDR3 DNA sequence: TGTGCCAGCAGCCGCATTTGGGGAGGTGAGCAGTTCTTC.

The genes are TRBV4-1 and TRBJ1-1, with D perhaps TRBD1 (6 bases). V was pared by 1 base and J by 1 base, with 10 bases between. This CDR3 region has 15 residues. The germline CDR1 and CDR2 sequences are MGHRA and YSYEKL. The CDR3 DNA reads as TGCGCCAGCAGCCAAGTAGGGGGGGCGAACACTGAAGCTTTCTTT. Translation: CASSQVGGANTEAFF.

The rearrangement joins TRBV4-3 to TRBJ1-1; D gene uncertain. The germline gives CDR1 LGHNA, CDR2 YSLEER. V was shortened by 0 bases and J by 0 bases, with 8 bases between the two germline ends. The CDR3 is 15 residues long. The CDR3 spells CASSQDSGMNTEAFF. The CDR3 DNA reads as TGCGCCAGCAGCCAAGATAGCGGCATGAACACTGAAGCTTTCTTT.

The CDR3 protein is CATSSIAGPQFF. The CDR3 DNA is TGTGCCACCAGCAGTATTGCGGGGCCGCAGTTCTTC. The rearrangement uses TRBV15 and TRBJ2-1; D is possibly TRBD2 (6 bases). Germline values: CDR1 LNHNV, CDR2 YYDKDF (reference sequence). CDR3 length: 12 residues. V was shortened by 3 bases and J by 12 bases, with 12 bases between the two germline ends.

The chain is built from TRBV6-5 and TRBJ1-5; weak D call: TRBD1 (6 bases). The CDR3 sequence is 14 residues long. CDR1 MNHEY and CDR2 SVGAGI come from the germline V gene. V was cut by 10 bases and J by 2 bases, with 15 bases left in between. In nucleotides, the CDR3 is TGTGCCAACCCCCCCGGACAGCGCAATCAGCCCCAGCATTTT. The encoded protein is CANPPGQRNQPQHF.

The chain uses TRBV7-2 and TRBJ2-7; TRBD2 matches at 12 bases. The CDR3 runs to 15 residues. Germline V gene sequence: CDR1 SGHTA, CDR2 FQGNSA. V shed 1 base and J 6 bases; nucleotides not matched to a gene: 4. The CDR3 DNA reads TGTGCCAGCAGCTTAGGACTAGCGGGAGCGGCCGAGCAGTACTTC. As protein: CASSLGLAGAAEQYF.

In this sample, this clone turned up a few times. V and J are TRBV5-4 and TRBJ2-7; 10 bases agree with TRBD2. Per the germline V gene, CDR1 is SGHNT and CDR2 is YYREEE (reference sequence). J was trimmed by 5 bases and V by 2 bases; bases with no gene match: 7. This CDR3 region has 15 residues. The CDR3: CASSLSSSGGNEQYV. Here the CDR3 DNA reads TGTGCCAGCAGCTTAAGTTCTAGCGGGGGAAACGAGCAGTACGTC.

This clone appeared a few times. V is TRBV2 and J is TRBJ1-2, with 7 bases aligning to TRBD1. The CDR3 sequence is 13 residues long. J was trimmed by 7 bases and V by 4 bases; bases with no gene match: 6. Per germline, CDR1 SNHLY and CDR2 FYNNEI. CDR3 in amino acids: CASSGTGLSGYTF. DNA for the CDR3: TGTGCCAGCAGTGGGACAGGCTTGAGTGGCTACACCTTC.

The chain couples TRBV9 to TRBJ2-5; 7 bases fit TRBD2. V lost 0 bases and J lost 1; bases outside the gene matches: 9. The CDR3 has 17 amino acids. CDR1 SGDLS and CDR2 YYNGEE come from the germline V gene. In nucleotides, the CDR3 is TGTGCCAGCAGCGTAGACGGTTCGGGAGGCCTCCAAGAGACCCAGTACTTC. This translates into CASSVDGSGGLQETQYF.

The J gene is TRBJ2-1, the V gene TRBV29-1; 8 bases align to TRBD2. Germline V gene lookup returns CDR1 SQVTM and CDR2 ANQGSEA. This CDR3 is 15 amino acids long. As DNA, the CDR3 is TGCTGCTCAACCGGGACTAGGGGGTCCTACAATGAGCAGTTCTTC. Amino acid sequence: CCSTGTRGSYNEQFF.